Included here is one T cell receptor (beta chain) sequence, with context. As yet, its antigen is unknown. Method: immunoSEQ multiplex PCR; TCRdb's copy keeps in-frame clones and lacks some. Here the sample spans 80,000 or so clones, over 85% being singletons. Germline V gene lookup returns CDR1 SNHLY and CDR2 FYNNEI. Trimming removed 1 base from V and 5 bases from J, with 15 bases in between. The CDR3 consists of 15 residues. The data stem from a study of OX40 agonist ivuxolimab in advanced cancers. Across the whole study: The dose-escalation cohort was roughly 83% male, with a mean age of around 60 years, ranging about 23 to 90.

The study, taken as a whole, reports: No antigen was identified for the clonally expanded peripheral T cells. Some patients who did not respond also had low normalized T-cell clonal expansion.

Material: CD4+ or CD8+ T cells sorted from blood, obtained in a trial of the OX40 agonist ivuxolimab. The V and J genes are TRBV2 and TRBJ2-7, with D maybe TRBD2 (7 bases). This sequence originates from an adult with an advanced solid tumor such as melanoma, head and neck, liver or kidney cancer. Written as DNA, the CDR3 is TGTGCCAGCAGTGAAGGGGGGGCGGGAGTACACGAGCAGTACTTC. This encodes CASSEGGAGVHEQYF.